What follows is one T cell receptor beta chain and its context. These data belong to a study of shared T cell receptors in the human thymus. J lost 0 bases, V lost 0 bases, and 6 bases had no gene match. The CDR3 loop spans 19 amino acids. Per the germline V gene, CDR1 is LGHNA and CDR2 is YSLEER. Repertoires were generated with immunoSEQ multiplex PCR, while TCRdb's copy carries only in-frame clones and drops some. The table includes under 700,000 clones, roughly 74% detected once. The same data also contributed to another study, on human thymus T cells. This second study says: What appeared biased in thymic and blood repertoires was the usage of V and J genes. Thymic repertoires from unrelated individuals overlapped highly, related research reported.

The genes are TRBV4-3 and TRBJ2-3, with 13 bases lining up with TRBD2. The sample consisted of thymocytes. The sequence derives from a boy under two years old with a congenital heart defect. CDR3 nucleotides: TGCGCCAGCAGCCAAGATTTGAGACTAGCGGGAGGTAGCACAGATACGCAGTATTTT. Protein: CASSQDLRLAGGSTDTQYF.